Listed below are T cell receptor beta chains from one sample, sequenced in a study of T-cell memory formation after mild COVID-19. TCRdb fed the 5' RACE reads into MiXCR, producing one record per CDR3 protein. The data contain around 450,000 distinct CDR3 sequences, around 19% of them singletons. Sequenced sample: PBMCs or a T cell subset sorted from them (not recorded which). These receptors were obtained from an adult woman who had mild COVID-19 (a few samples of this study predate the infection). Cell type and time point are not known. Both conserved end residues are part of each CDR3. A D gene is named only where the DNA matches it firmly. Size is omitted from some rows. Given values are once, few, many or a class for expanded clones.

NA,few,TRBV5-1,TRBJ2-5,CASSLVGLARETQYF,TGCGCCAGCAGCTTGGTCGGGCTAGCGAGGGAGACCCAGTACTTC
NA,few,TRBV12-3/TRBV12-4,TRBJ2-1,CASSSTREPQFF,TGTGCCAGCAGTTCGACCCGGGAGCCGCAGTTCTTC
TRBD1,NA,TRBV5-1,TRBJ2-1,CASSVDRGWDNEQFF,TGCGCCAGCAGCGTCGACAGGGGTTGGGACAATGAGCAGTTCTTC
NA,NA,TRBV9,TRBJ1-3,CASSSPKDGPTGNTIYF,TGTGCCAGCAGCTCCCCCAAAGACGGACCAACTGGAAACACCATATATTTT
TRBD1,NA,TRBV5-1,TRBJ1-4,CASSMGQFNEKLFF,TGCGCCAGCAGCATGGGACAGTTTAATGAAAAACTGTTTTTT
NA,NA,TRBV12-3/TRBV12-4,TRBJ2-3,CASSFRRGPEDTQYF,TGTGCCAGCAGTTTTAGGAGGGGGCCAGAAGATACGCAGTATTTT
NA,few,TRBV20-1,TRBJ2-1,CSARDRETEQFF,TGCAGTGCTAGAGATCGAGAAACTGAGCAGTTCTTC
NA,few,TRBV24-1,TRBJ2-3,CATSDLGSDGTDTQYF,TGTGCCACCAGTGATTTAGGTTCGGACGGCACAGATACGCAGTATTTT
TRBD1,few,TRBV10-3,TRBJ2-5,CAIRPGTEETQYF,TGTGCCATCAGGCCCGGGACAGAAGAGACCCAGTACTTC
NA,few,TRBV2,TRBJ2-1,CASRATYNEQFF,TGTGCCAGCAGGGCAACTTACAATGAGCAGTTCTTC
NA,NA,TRBV29-1,TRBJ1-2,CSVDALGGGDGYTF,TGCAGCGTTGATGCCCTAGGGGGAGGAGATGGCTACACCTTC